Listed here are 24 T cell receptor beta chains from one sample, sequenced in a study of blood T cell repertoires in COVID-19. Data came from immunoSEQ multiplex PCR; TCRdb stores just in-frame clones and leaves some out. The data show 210,000 or so clones, 80% to 90% seen once. The sample was peripheral blood. All receptors come from a woman older than 75 with active or convalescent COVID-19.

The chain couples TRBV11-2 to TRBJ2-4, with D tentatively TRBD1 (6 bases). In germline, CDR1 is SGHAT, CDR2 FQNNGV. V was trimmed by 4 bases and J by 8 bases, leaving 12 bases between them. The CDR3 has 13 residues. CDR3 DNA: TGTGCCAGCAGCTGGGGGCCCCGGTACATTCAGTACTTC. Translation: CASSWGPRYIQYF. The variable domain in full, with the rest retrieved from reference TRBV11-2 and TRBJ2-4, is EAGVAQSPRYKIIEKRQSVAFWCNPISGHATLYWYQQILGQGPKLLIQFQNNGVVDDSQLPKDRFSAERLKGVDSTLKIQPAKLEDSAVYLCASSWGPRYIQYFGAGTRLSVL.

The chain uses TRBV6-6 and TRBJ2-7; 7 bases line up with TRBD1. The CDR3 spans 15 residues. V shed 7 bases, J shed 0 bases, and the junction held 9 bases outside the gene matches. Germline V CDR1 and CDR2: MNHNY, SVGAGI (reference sequence). CDR3 region: CASTVTGSVSYEQYF. CDR3 nucleotides: TGTGCCAGCACCGTGACAGGGTCGGTCTCCTACGAGCAGTACTTC.

The CDR3 region is CASILAGGQGDTQYF. The CDR3 DNA reads as TGTGCCAGCATCCTAGCGGGGGGGCAAGGAGATACGCAGTATTTT. The chain joins TRBV6-4 to TRBJ2-3; 12 bases are shared with TRBD2. V lost 7 bases to trimming and J lost 5 bases; unmatched junction nucleotides: 7. This CDR3 is built from 15 residues. Germline CDR1 is MRHNA and CDR2 is SNTAGT.

This clone was counted once. The chain is built from TRBV6-1 and TRBJ1-2, with TRBD1 identical over 7 bases. V dropped 2 bases and J dropped 6; count of bases not matched to a gene: 3. The CDR3 loop spans 13 amino acids. From germline, CDR1 is MNHNS and CDR2 SASEGT. CDR3 DNA sequence: TGTGCCAGCAGTGAAAAGGGGGCAAATGGCTACACCTTC. Translation gives CASSEKGANGYTF.

The chain links TRBV6-5 to TRBJ1-2, with TRBD1 as a possible D gene (6 bases). Germline CDR1 and CDR2: MNHEY and SVGAGI. This CDR3 comprises 13 residues. V lost 6 bases and J 8 bases, leaving 16 bases between the germline ends. CDR3 in amino acids: CASRDRAGDGYTF. DNA of the CDR3: TGTGCCAGCAGAGACCGGGCAGGGGACGGCTACACCTTC.

The chain couples TRBV28 to TRBJ2-3, with a possible D match to TRBD2 (6 bases). With 3 bases removed from V and 1 base from J, the gap between germline ends came to 8 bases. The CDR3 is made up of 14 amino acids. Germline CDR1 and CDR2: MDHEN and SYDVKM. CDR3 DNA sequence: TGTGCCAGCAGTTTCGAGCGGGGCACAGATACGCAGTATTTT. It translates to CASSFERGTDTQYF.

The J gene is TRBJ2-1, the V gene TRBV19; TRBD1 matches at 7 bases. Germline V gives CDR1 LNHDA, CDR2 SQIVND (reference sequence). The V and J ends lost 7 bases and 0 bases, in that order; junction bases with no gene match: 6. This CDR3 is built from 15 residues. CDR3 residues: CASKRTGSSYNEQFF. The CDR3 nucleotides read TGTGCCAGTAAACGGACAGGAAGCTCCTACAATGAGCAGTTCTTC. Together with reference TRBV19 and TRBJ2-1, the CDR3 gives the full variable domain: DGGITQSPKYLFRKEGQNVTLSCEQNLNHDAMYWYRQDPGQGLRLIYYSQIVNDFQKGDIAEGYSVSREKKESFPLTVTSAQKNPTAFYLCASKRTGSSYNEQFFGPGTRLTVL.

This clone was observed a few times. The rearrangement joins TRBV6-1 to TRBJ1-3; TRBD1 is a possible D gene (5 bases). The CDR3 extends over 16 amino acids. Looked up from germline, CDR1 is MNHNS and CDR2 is SASEGT. V dropped 1 base and J dropped 2 bases, with 12 bases sitting between them. CDR3 protein: CASSEVAREAGNTIYF. The CDR3 nucleotides are TGTGCCAGCAGTGAAGTTGCCAGGGAGGCTGGAAACACCATATATTTT.

V and J are TRBV20-1 and TRBJ1-4; perhaps TRBD1 as D (5 bases). The CDR3 runs to 11 residues. Looked up from germline, CDR1 is DFQATT and CDR2 is SNEGSKA (reference sequence). V lost 2 bases and J lost 11, with 9 bases in between. The CDR3 protein is CSARTRDKLFF. The CDR3 DNA is TGCAGTGCTAGAACCAGGGATAAACTGTTTTTT.

This clone was counted only a few times. The gene calls are TRBV12-5 and TRBJ1-5, with a weak D call TRBD1 (5 bases). The CDR3 contains 22 residues. Trimming shortened V by 2 bases and J by 0 bases, and 29 bases separated the two germline ends. Germline V lookup: CDR1 LGHNT, CDR2 FRNRAP. The chain's CDR3 is CASGLPNWPRVILLYSNQPQHF. The CDR3, as DNA: TGTGCTAGTGGTTTGCCTAACTGGCCCAGGGTTATATTGTTATATAGCAATCAGCCCCAGCATTTT.

This clone occurred once. CDR3 region: CASSPGSTDTQYF. In DNA form, the CDR3 reads TGTGCCAGTAGTCCGGGGAGCACAGATACGCAGTATTTT. The V gene is TRBV19, the J gene TRBJ2-3; the D gene is possibly TRBD2 (5 bases). This CDR3 contains 13 residues. CDR1 is LNHDA and CDR2 is SQIVND in the germline V gene (reference sequence). Trimming stripped 5 bases from V and 0 bases from J, with 6 bases between.

This chain joins TRBV28 and TRBJ2-7, with TRBD2 matching 16 bases. The germline V gene encodes CDR1 MDHEN and CDR2 SYDVKM. The CDR3 is 16 residues long. The J segment lost 6 bases and the V segment lost 6 bases, leaving 8 bases of the junction unmatched. In DNA form, the CDR3 reads TGTGCCAGCAGCTCGCCGGGACTAGCGGGGGGGCCCGAGCAGTACTTC. Its translation: CASSSPGLAGGPEQYF.

This clone was detected only once. The rearrangement joins TRBV5-1 to TRBJ2-4, with 9 bases identical to TRBD2. CDR3 length: 14 amino acids. CDR1 SGHRS and CDR2 YFSETQ come from the germline V gene. J was trimmed by 7 bases and V by 6 bases; bases with no gene match: 8. The CDR3 nucleotides are TGCGCCAGCACCCAATCCCTAGCGGGGAACATTCAGTACTTC. Its translation: CASTQSLAGNIQYF.

This sequence joins TRBV6-5 and TRBJ2-7, with TRBD2 matching 7 bases. The CDR3 loop spans 13 amino acids. Germline V gene lookup returns CDR1 MNHEY and CDR2 SVGAGI. Unmatched junction bases numbered 4, after V lost 8 bases and J lost 0 bases. CDR3 amino acids: CASWGLFSYEQYF. In DNA form, the CDR3 reads TGTGCCAGCTGGGGACTATTCTCCTACGAGCAGTACTTC.

The chain has TRBV19 and TRBJ1-1, with 8 bases lining up with TRBD1. Germline loops: CDR1 LNHDA, CDR2 SQIVND (reference sequence). V dropped 4 bases and J dropped 6; count of bases not matched to a gene: 16. The CDR3 extends over 17 amino acids. CDR3 protein: CASSTSVGTGLAAEAFF. Written as DNA, the CDR3 is TGTGCCAGTAGTACCAGCGTGGGGACAGGCCTGGCGGCTGAAGCTTTCTTT.

In nucleotides, the CDR3 is TGCGCCAGCAGCTTGGGGGCAGGGGGCGCTTACACTGAAGCTTTCTTT. Protein sequence: CASSLGAGGAYTEAFF. The V call is TRBV5-1, the J call TRBJ1-1; 8 nucleotides agree with TRBD1. V shed 0 bases, J shed 3 bases, and the junction held 7 bases outside the gene matches. This CDR3 spans 16 amino acids. CDR1 and CDR2 (germline): SGHRS, YFSETQ.

V and J are TRBV30 and TRBJ1-2; D ambiguous. Trimming pared 0 bases from V and 8 bases from J, leaving 16 bases between. CDR1 and CDR2 from the germline V gene are GTSNPN and SVGIG (reference sequence). CDR3 length equals 14 residues. CDR3 sequence (DNA): TGTGCCTGGAGTGTACAGAAGGAATCTGGAGGCTACACCTTC. As protein: CAWSVQKESGGYTF.

The V and J genes are TRBV5-1 and TRBJ2-5, with 7 bases fitting TRBD2. The V gene's germline CDR1 is SGHRS and CDR2 YFSETQ. J gave up 6 bases and V 4 bases, and 12 bases lay outside the gene matches. The CDR3 runs 15 residues. CDR3 in DNA: TGCGCCAGCAGCACATCGGGACTACTTATTAAGACCCAGTACTTC. It specifies CASSTSGLLIKTQYF. The entire variable domain, with the rest obtained from reference TRBV5-1 and TRBJ2-5, is as follows: KAGVTQTPRYLIKTRGQQVTLSCSPISGHRSVSWYQQTPGQGLQFLFEYFSETQRNKGNFPGRFSGRQFSNSRSEMNVSTLELGDSALYLCASSTSGLLIKTQYFGPGTRLLVL.

The V gene is TRBV5-1, the J gene TRBJ1-6; 9 bases line up with TRBD1. The CDR3 contains 15 residues. J gave up 5 bases and V 4 bases, and 4 bases lay outside the gene matches. Per the germline V gene, CDR1 is SGHRS and CDR2 is YFSETQ. The CDR3 DNA reads as TGCGCCAGCAGCCCGGGACAGGGCGATAATTCACCCCTCCACTTT. It translates to CASSPGQGDNSPLHF.

The chain employs TRBV13 and TRBJ2-1; D ambiguous. The germline V gene has CDR1 PRHDT and CDR2 FYEKMQ (reference sequence). This CDR3 is built from 12 residues. The ends were cut back, 5 bases at V and 10 bases at J, with 12 bases in the middle. The CDR3 region has the DNA TGTGCCAGCAGCAATCGACATTCCGAGCAGTTCTTC. Protein: CASSNRHSEQFF.

The gene calls are TRBV7-2 and TRBJ2-7; 8 bases align to TRBD1. CDR1 and CDR2 (germline): SGHTA, FQGNSA. This CDR3 is 15 amino acids long. The J segment lost 9 bases and the V segment lost 5 bases, leaving 15 bases of the junction unmatched. CDR3 region: CASSKTGDPLRAQYF. In DNA, the CDR3 is TGTGCCAGCAGCAAGACAGGGGACCCGCTACGTGCGCAGTACTTC. The full variable domain, completed using reference TRBV7-2 and TRBJ2-7, is GAGVSQSPSNKVTEKGKDVELRCDPISGHTALYWYRQSLGQGLEFLIYFQGNSAPDKSGLPSDRFSAERTGGSVSTLTIQRTQQEDSAVYLCASSKTGDPLRAQYFGPGTRLTVT.

The chain employs TRBV5-1 and TRBJ1-4; D not resolved. Between the trimmed V and J ends, which lost 0 bases and 0 bases, there was a span of 6 bases. This CDR3 is 15 amino acids long. Germline CDR1 SGHRS, CDR2 YFSETQ. Here the CDR3 reads CASSLGEATNEKLFF. The CDR3 coding sequence is TGCGCCAGCAGCTTGGGGGAGGCAACTAATGAAAAACTGTTTTTT. Filled out from reference TRBV5-1 and TRBJ1-4, the complete variable domain reads KAGVTQTPRYLIKTRGQQVTLSCSPISGHRSVSWYQQTPGQGLQFLFEYFSETQRNKGNFPGRFSGRQFSNSRSEMNVSTLELGDSALYLCASSLGEATNEKLFFGSGTQLSVL.

This clone has ten or more counts. The genes are TRBV6-2 or TRBV6-3 and TRBJ1-3, with TRBD1 matching over 7 bases. The CDR3 consists of 14 residues. The germline V gene encodes CDR1 MNHEY and CDR2 SVGEGT. The V segment lost 4 bases and the J segment 3 bases; nucleotides outside the gene matches: 3. The CDR3: CASSWRDSGNTIYF. For the CDR3, the DNA is TGTGCCAGCAGTTGGCGGGACAGTGGAAACACCATATATTTT.

CDR3 nucleotides: TGTGCCAGCAGAGCGGACGGGTACTACGAGCAGTACTTC. Translating gives CASRADGYYEQYF. This chain connects TRBV2 to TRBJ2-7, with D possibly being TRBD2 (5 bases). V lost 6 bases, J lost 3 bases, and 12 bases lay in between. The CDR3 covers 13 residues. Per germline, CDR1 SNHLY and CDR2 FYNNEI.